These 19 T cell receptor beta chains were sequenced from one sample in a study of a mutant IDH1 vaccine in newly diagnosed glioma. Their recognized antigens are unknown. Noted time point: week 35, safety follow-up. The content of each vaccine dose was 300 ug of mutant IDH1 20-mer peptide, and topical imiquimod accompanied it. The data were produced by immunoSEQ multiplex PCR, yet TCRdb's version contains in-frame clones alone and is incomplete. The table records 45,000 or so clones, roughly 79% of them present only once. The input for sequencing was PBMCs, taken from a glioma patient whose treatment included an IDH1 peptide vaccine. The receptors originated from a woman aged 40 to 55 with glioma. Some clones in this sample may be carry-over from other donors' samples.

The V and J genes are TRBV19 and TRBJ1-1, with D maybe TRBD1 (5 bases). CDR1 and CDR2 (germline): LNHDA, SQIVND (reference sequence). Trimming shortened V by 9 bases and J by 10 bases, and 21 bases separated the two germline ends. The CDR3 spans 13 residues. The CDR3 region has the DNA TGTGCCAGCCACGAAGGGACCGGGGGGTCAGCTTTCTTT. Protein: CASHEGTGGSAFF.

This clone came up a few times. The genes are TRBV4-3 and TRBJ1-1; no reliable D call. Trimming shortened V by 3 bases and J by 0 bases, and 14 bases separated the two germline ends. Germline CDR1 and CDR2: LGHNA and YSLEER. The CDR3 consists of 16 residues. The CDR3, as DNA: TGCGCCAGCAGCCAGACATGGACCGGTCTGAACACTGAAGCTTTCTTT. Residues: CASSQTWTGLNTEAFF.

The rearrangement uses TRBV25-1 and TRBJ1-3; D remains unclear. V gave up 5 bases and J gave up 5 bases, with 13 bases separating them. CDR1 is MGHDK and CDR2 is SYGVNS in the germline V gene. The CDR3 contains 14 residues. CDR3 loop: CASSPAGVRNTIYF. The CDR3 coding sequence is TGTGCCAGCAGTCCGGCGGGTGTCAGAAACACCATATATTTT. The complete variable domain, with remaining parts taken from reference TRBV25-1 and TRBJ1-3, reads EADIYQTPRYLVIGTGKKITLECSQTMGHDKMYWYQQDPGMELHLIHYSYGVNSTEKGDLSSESTVSRIRTEHFPLTLESARPSHTSQYLCASSPAGVRNTIYFGEGSWLTVV.

This clone showed up just once. The V gene is TRBV19, the J gene TRBJ2-3; D is undetermined. The germline gives CDR1 LNHDA, CDR2 SQIVND (reference sequence). Trimming removed 6 bases from V and 2 bases from J, with 15 bases in between. This CDR3 has 15 residues. The CDR3 sequence is CASSLNGGFTDTQYF. DNA of the CDR3: TGTGCCAGTAGCCTGAATGGCGGCTTCACAGATACGCAGTATTTT.

The chain uses TRBV19 and TRBJ2-7; 11 bases are shared with TRBD2. This CDR3 is 17 amino acids long. The V and J ends lost 5 bases and 6 bases, in that order; junction bases with no gene match: 15. The V gene's germline CDR1 is LNHDA and CDR2 SQIVND (reference sequence). CDR3 bases: TGTGCCAGTAGTTTCCCCACCGTAGCGGGAGGGCCAGGCGAGCAGTACTTC. It is translated as CASSFPTVAGGPGEQYF.

In the case of this clone: At one boundary the junction diverges from the germline segment, which might be a read error. J is TRBJ2-7 and V is TRBV6-5; maybe TRBD2 (6 bases). This CDR3 region has 13 residues. The germline V gene has CDR1 MNHEY and CDR2 SVGAGI. The CDR3 region is CASSYNSWAGPSF. CDR3 DNA sequence: TGTGCCAGCAGTTATAATTCTTGGGCGGGACCGAGCTTC.

The gene calls are TRBV10-3 and TRBJ1-2; D may be TRBD1 (5 bases). V was clipped by 11 bases and J by 4 bases, with 14 bases between them. CDR1 ENHRY and CDR2 SYGVKD come from the germline V gene. This CDR3 has 12 residues. Written as DNA, the CDR3 is TGTGCCTCGGGGGGGACCCTCTATGGCTACACCTTC. Protein product: CASGGTLYGYTF.

The V and J genes are TRBV28 and TRBJ1-1, with 7 positions matching TRBD1. V trimming: 5 bases; J trimming: 1 base; junction bases outside the gene matches: 4. From germline, CDR1 is MDHEN and CDR2 SYDVKM. This CDR3 comprises 14 residues. Here the CDR3 DNA reads TGTGCCAGCAGTGGGCGACAGGGGAACACTGAAGCTTTCTTT. Amino acids: CASSGRQGNTEAFF.

The V gene is TRBV25-1, the J gene TRBJ2-5; D possibly corresponds to TRBD2 (5 bases). Per germline, CDR1 MGHDK and CDR2 SYGVNS. The CDR3 is made up of 15 amino acids. V was cut by 6 bases and J by 1 base, with 15 bases left in between. The CDR3 region is CASSEGLVVQETQYF. CDR3 DNA: TGTGCCAGCAGCGAGGGCCTCGTGGTCCAAGAGACCCAGTACTTC.

This chain joins TRBV7-2 and TRBJ2-7; D may be TRBD2 (5 bases). Looked up from germline, CDR1 is SGHTA and CDR2 is FQGNSA. The CDR3 has 13 amino acids. V was pared by 5 bases and J by 0 bases, with 8 bases between. The CDR3 region is CASSRTSSYEQYF. The CDR3 region has the DNA TGTGCCAGCAGCCGAACTAGCTCCTACGAGCAGTACTTC.

V gene TRBV7-2 combines with J gene TRBJ2-1; 8 bases line up with TRBD1. V gave up 2 bases and J gave up 9 bases; unmatched junction bases: 18. This CDR3 spans 18 amino acids. Per the germline V gene, CDR1 is SGHTA and CDR2 is FQGNSA. CDR3 loop: CASSLRTGTLGLHAEQFF. The DNA for the CDR3 is TGTGCCAGCAGCTTAAGGACAGGGACCCTAGGCTTACACGCTGAGCAGTTCTTC.

The rearrangement uses TRBV6-4 and TRBJ2-2; D gene unclear. Between the trimmed V and J ends, which lost 5 bases and 3 bases, there was a span of 7 bases. Germline V lookup: CDR1 MRHNA, CDR2 SNTAGT. This CDR3 contains 13 residues. As DNA, the CDR3 is TGTGCCAGCAGTTTCACGGACACCGGGGAGCTGTTTTTT. This gives the protein CASSFTDTGELFF.

The rearrangement links TRBV6-6 to TRBJ2-7, with D possibly being TRBD1 (6 bases). CDR1 and CDR2 (germline): MNHNY, SVGAGI (reference sequence). V was pared by 6 bases and J by 4 bases, with 16 bases between. The CDR3 has 14 amino acids. CDR3 in DNA: TGTGCCAGCAGCGCCACTGGGGGCATATACGAGCAGTACTTC. This translates into CASSATGGIYEQYF.

This chain connects TRBV7-2 to TRBJ1-2; TRBD1 is a possible D gene (5 bases). The germline gives CDR1 SGHTA, CDR2 FQGNSA. The CDR3 totals 15 residues. V was pared by 1 base and J by 3 bases, with 12 bases between. The CDR3 DNA follows: TGTGCCAGCAGCTTAGAGTATGAGGGGCACTATGGCTACACCTTC. It specifies CASSLEYEGHYGYTF.

V is TRBV7-9 and J is TRBJ1-4; TRBD1 is a possible D gene (5 bases). This CDR3 comprises 15 residues. Trimming removed 3 bases at V and 3 bases at J, with 11 bases between. Germline values: CDR1 SEHNR, CDR2 FQNEAQ (reference sequence). Here the CDR3 reads CASSLGQGPNEKLFF. The CDR3 coding sequence is TGTGCCAGCAGCTTGGGGCAGGGACCTAATGAAAAACTGTTTTTT.

V usage is TRBV28 and J usage is TRBJ2-7; D possibly corresponds to TRBD2 (7 bases). The germline gives CDR1 MDHEN, CDR2 SYDVKM. The CDR3 has 14 residues. The V and J ends lost 6 bases and 4 bases respectively, with 16 bases between them. CDR3 loop: CASRRPGGAYEQYF. The CDR3 DNA reads as TGTGCCAGCAGACGACCTGGGGGGGCTTACGAGCAGTACTTC.

V gene TRBV7-2 combines with J gene TRBJ1-4, with D unresolved. The CDR3 has 11 amino acids. CDR1 SGHTA and CDR2 FQGNSA come from the germline V gene. V was clipped by 3 bases and J by 8 bases, with 4 bases between them. DNA of the CDR3: TGTGCCAGCAGCTTCCGCGAAAAACTGTTTTTT. Encoded protein: CASSFREKLFF. Full variable domain (rest looked up from reference TRBV7-2 and TRBJ1-4): GAGVSQSPSNKVTEKGKDVELRCDPISGHTALYWYRQSLGQGLEFLIYFQGNSAPDKSGLPSDRFSAERTGGSVSTLTIQRTQQEDSAVYLCASSFREKLFFGSGTQLSVL.

The CDR3 sequence is CASSLTGEDTIYF. The CDR3 DNA is TGTGCCAGCAGCTTAACCGGGGAAGACACCATATATTTT. The chain has TRBV7-3 and TRBJ1-3; unclear D gene. The CDR3 spans 13 residues. Germline CDR1 SGHTA, CDR2 FQGTGA. V lost 0 bases and J lost 8, with 8 bases in between.

In this sample, this clone turned up a few times. The chain combines TRBV6-5 with TRBJ1-1, with a tentative D call TRBD1 (5 bases). V gave up 5 bases and J gave up 3 bases, with 10 bases separating them. CDR3 size: 13 residues. CDR1 and CDR2 from the germline V gene are MNHEY and SVGAGI. CDR3 in amino acids: CASSRTGDTEAFF. The CDR3 DNA reads as TGTGCCAGCAGTCGTACAGGCGACACTGAAGCTTTCTTT.